Listed below are T cell receptor beta chains from one sample, sequenced in a study of CD4 and CD8 cells across lung adenocarcinoma regions. TCRdb fed the PCR reads into MiXCR, producing one record per CDR3 protein. The data show about 7,500 distinct CDR3 sequences, approximately 50% seen once. Sequences were obtained from CD8+ T cells from the center of a lung tumor. The receptors shown here come from a male donor with lung adenocarcinoma. The CD4 and CD8 labels of this study may be unreliable. Both conserved end residues are part of each CDR3. D genes are given only for firm matches.

TRBJ2-1 | TRBV6-1 | TRBD2 | 16 | CASRVLGAGAANEQFF
- | TRBV6-5 | TRBD1 | 15 | CASSYSDGQGSEQYF
TRBJ2-1 | TRBV6-1 | - | 12 | CASRSVGNEQFF
TRBJ2-3 | TRBV6-1 | - | 13 | CASTGRNTDTQYF
TRBJ2-1 | TRBV27 | TRBD1 | 15 | CASSPSGGRYNEQFF
TRBJ2-1 | TRBV11-3 | TRBD2 | 16 | CASSLRTSGSWGEQFF
TRBJ1-1 | TRBV10-3 | - | 15 | CAISESARQGRGAFF
TRBJ2-3 | TRBV15 | - | 14 | CATSKLQSTDTQYF
TRBJ2-1 | TRBV6-1 | TRBD2 | 16 | CASTETSGRGYNEQFF
- | TRBV6-2/TRBV6-3 | TRBD2 | 15 | CASSFGLAAGDEQFF
TRBJ2-1 | TRBV4-1 | TRBD1 | 18 | CASSQEPPWTGSYNEQFF
TRBJ2-1 | TRBV12-3/TRBV12-4 | - | 14 | CASRDQAINNEQFF
TRBJ2-1 | TRBV7-2 | TRBD2 | 18 | CASSLIPLLAGGHNEQFF
TRBJ2-1 | TRBV6-1 | TRBD2 | 17 | CASSDIAGGNSYNEQFF
TRBJ2-5 | TRBV6-1 | - | 14 | CASSEPAFQETQYF
TRBJ2-1 | TRBV27 | - | 16 | CASSLQGSGRYNEQFF
- | TRBV10-1 | TRBD2 | 15 | CASSERASGRAIQYF
- | TRBV7-3 | TRBD1 | 15 | CASSPGTGIMNEQFF